The clone carrying this T cell receptor beta chain was seen at least ten times. Its antigen is as yet unknown. CDR3 regions of TCR beta were amplified from RNA transcripts. Second-round multiplex PCR followed a first-round RT-PCR using HTBI primers. TCRdb redid the calling of the multiplex PCR reads with MiXCR, one entry per CDR3 protein. The sample consists of approximately 640,000 distinct CDR3 sequences, about two fifths of them appearing once. The record originates from a study of Graves' ophthalmopathy and Graves' hyperthyroidism. Points from the study as a whole: In blood appeared most of the expanded thyroid clonotypes whose frequency exceeded 0.001.

For donors with ophthalmopathy, the disease showed moderate-to-severe activity, reached CAS ≥3 and NOSPECS ≥4, and had lasted under 3 months. The sequence derives from an adult man with Graves' ophthalmopathy. Material: peripheral blood.

Here the CDR3 reads CASSYYTGREAFF. DNA for the CDR3: TGTGCCAGCAGCTATTATACAGGGAGGGAAGCTTTCTTT. The rearrangement links TRBV14 to TRBJ1-1, with D maybe TRBD1 (6 bases). Trimming removed 5 bases at V and 8 bases at J, with 15 bases between. The CDR3 contains 13 residues. The V gene's germline CDR1 is SGHDN and CDR2 FVKESK.